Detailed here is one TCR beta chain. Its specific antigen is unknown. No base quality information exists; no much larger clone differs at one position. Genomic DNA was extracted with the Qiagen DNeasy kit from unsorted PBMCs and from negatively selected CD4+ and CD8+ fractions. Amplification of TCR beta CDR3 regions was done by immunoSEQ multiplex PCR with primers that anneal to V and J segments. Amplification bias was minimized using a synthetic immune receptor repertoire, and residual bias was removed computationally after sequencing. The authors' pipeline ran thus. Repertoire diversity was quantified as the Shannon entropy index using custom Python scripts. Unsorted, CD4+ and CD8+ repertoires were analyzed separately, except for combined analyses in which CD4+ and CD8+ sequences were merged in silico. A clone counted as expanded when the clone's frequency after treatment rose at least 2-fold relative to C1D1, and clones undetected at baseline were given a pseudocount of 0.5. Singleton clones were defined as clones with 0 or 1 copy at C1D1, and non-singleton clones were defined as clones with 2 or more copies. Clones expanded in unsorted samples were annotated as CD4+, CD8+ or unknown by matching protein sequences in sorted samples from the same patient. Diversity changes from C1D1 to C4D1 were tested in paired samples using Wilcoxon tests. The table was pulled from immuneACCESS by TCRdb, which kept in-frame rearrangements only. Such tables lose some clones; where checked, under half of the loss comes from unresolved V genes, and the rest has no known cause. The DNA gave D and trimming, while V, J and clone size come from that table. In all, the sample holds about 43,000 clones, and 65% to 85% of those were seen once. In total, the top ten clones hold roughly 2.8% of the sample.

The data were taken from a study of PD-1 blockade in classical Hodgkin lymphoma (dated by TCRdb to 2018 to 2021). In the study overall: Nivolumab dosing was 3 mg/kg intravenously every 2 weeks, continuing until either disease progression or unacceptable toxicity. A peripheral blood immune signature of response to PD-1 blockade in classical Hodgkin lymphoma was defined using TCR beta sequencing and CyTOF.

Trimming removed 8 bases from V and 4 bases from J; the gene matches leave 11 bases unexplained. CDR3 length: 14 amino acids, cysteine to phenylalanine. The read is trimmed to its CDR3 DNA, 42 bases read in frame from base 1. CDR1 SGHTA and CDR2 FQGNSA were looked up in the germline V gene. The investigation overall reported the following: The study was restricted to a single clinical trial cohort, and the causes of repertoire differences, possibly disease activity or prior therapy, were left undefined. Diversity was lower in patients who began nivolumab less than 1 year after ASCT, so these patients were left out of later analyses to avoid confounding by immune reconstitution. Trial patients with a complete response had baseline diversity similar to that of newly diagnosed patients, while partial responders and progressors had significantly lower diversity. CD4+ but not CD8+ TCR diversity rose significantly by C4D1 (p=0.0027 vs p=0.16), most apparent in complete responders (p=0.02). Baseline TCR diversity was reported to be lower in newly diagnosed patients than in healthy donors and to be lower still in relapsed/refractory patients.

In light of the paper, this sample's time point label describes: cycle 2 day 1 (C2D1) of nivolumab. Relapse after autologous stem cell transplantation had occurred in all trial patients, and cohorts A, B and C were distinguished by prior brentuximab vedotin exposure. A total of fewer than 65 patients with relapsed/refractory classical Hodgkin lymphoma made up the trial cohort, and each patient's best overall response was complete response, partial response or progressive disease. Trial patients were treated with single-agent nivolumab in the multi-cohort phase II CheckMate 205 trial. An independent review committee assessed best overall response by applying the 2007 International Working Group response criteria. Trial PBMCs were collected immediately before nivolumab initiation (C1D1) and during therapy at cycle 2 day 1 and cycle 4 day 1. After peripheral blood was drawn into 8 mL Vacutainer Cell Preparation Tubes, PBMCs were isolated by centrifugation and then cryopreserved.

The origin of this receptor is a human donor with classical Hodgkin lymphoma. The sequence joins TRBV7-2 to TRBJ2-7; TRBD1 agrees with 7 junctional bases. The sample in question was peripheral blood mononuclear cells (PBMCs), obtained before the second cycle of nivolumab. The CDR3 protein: CASGADRASYEQYF. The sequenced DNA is TGTGCCAGCGGTGCTGACAGGGCTTCATACGAGCAGTACTTC.